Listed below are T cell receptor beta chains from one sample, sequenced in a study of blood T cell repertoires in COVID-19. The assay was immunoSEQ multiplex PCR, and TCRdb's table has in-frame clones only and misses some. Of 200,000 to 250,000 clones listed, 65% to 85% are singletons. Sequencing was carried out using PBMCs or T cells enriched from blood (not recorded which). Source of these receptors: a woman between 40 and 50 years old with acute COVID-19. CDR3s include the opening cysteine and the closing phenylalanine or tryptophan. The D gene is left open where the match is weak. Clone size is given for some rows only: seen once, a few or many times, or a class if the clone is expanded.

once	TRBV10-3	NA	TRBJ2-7	CAISESTRYPYEQYF	TGTGCCATCAGTGAGTCAACCAGGTACCCCTACGAGCAGTACTTC
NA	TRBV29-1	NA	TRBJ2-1	CSATQGYNEQFF	TGCAGCGCGACTCAGGGTTACAATGAGCAGTTCTTC
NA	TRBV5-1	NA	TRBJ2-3	CASSSFASTITDTQYF	TGCGCCAGCAGTAGTTTTGCCAGTACTATCACAGATACGCAGTATTTT
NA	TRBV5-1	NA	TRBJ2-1	CASTPIGSGVGNEQFF	TGCGCCAGCACCCCAATCGGATCGGGAGTAGGAAATGAGCAGTTCTTC
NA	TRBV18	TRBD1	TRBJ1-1	CASLFTGGTEAFF	TGTGCCAGCCTTTTTACAGGGGGGACTGAAGCTTTCTTT
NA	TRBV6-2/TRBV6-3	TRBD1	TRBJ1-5	CASSRTGEVRSNQPQHF	TGTGCCAGCAGCCGGACAGGCGAGGTACGGAGCAATCAGCCCCAGCATTTT
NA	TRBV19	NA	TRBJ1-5	CASSIADTKVLSNQPQHF	TGTGCCAGTAGTATAGCGGACACAAAAGTACTTAGCAATCAGCCCCAGCATTTT
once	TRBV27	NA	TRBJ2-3	CASRPLGADTQYF	TGTGCCAGCAGGCCACTAGGTGCAGATACGCAGTATTTT
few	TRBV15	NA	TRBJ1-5	CATSRDSGVDQPQHF	TGTGCCACCAGCAGAGATAGTGGAGTAGATCAGCCCCAGCATTTT
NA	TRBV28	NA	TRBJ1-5	CASSSALAVSNQPQHF	TGTGCCAGCAGTTCCGCCCTGGCAGTTAGCAATCAGCCCCAGCATTTT
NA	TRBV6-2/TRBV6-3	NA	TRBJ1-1	CASSYPTGRGGEAFF	TGTGCCAGCAGTTACCCTACAGGGAGAGGGGGTGAAGCTTTCTTT
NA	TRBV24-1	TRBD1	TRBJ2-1	CATSDDTGGIVNEQFF	TGTGCCACCAGTGATGATACAGGGGGTATCGTCAATGAGCAGTTCTTC
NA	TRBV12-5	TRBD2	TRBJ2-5	CASGLERLAGHQETQYF	TGTGCTAGTGGTTTGGAGAGGCTAGCGGGACACCAAGAGACCCAGTACTTC
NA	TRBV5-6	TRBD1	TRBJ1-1	CASSSQGGTEAFF	TGTGCCAGCAGCTCACAGGGGGGCACTGAAGCTTTCTTT
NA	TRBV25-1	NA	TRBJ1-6	CASSEWGVYNSPLHF	TGTGCCAGCAGTGAGTGGGGGGTTTATAATTCACCCCTCCACTTT
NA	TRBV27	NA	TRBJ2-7	CASSLSATVSYEQYF	TGTGCCAGCAGTTTATCCGCGACAGTATCCTACGAGCAGTACTTC
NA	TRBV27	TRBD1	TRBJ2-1	CASSLSTGTGRSLEQFF	TGTGCCAGCAGTTTATCGACAGGGACAGGGCGTTCGTTGGAGCAGTTCTTC
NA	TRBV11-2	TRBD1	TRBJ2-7	CASSSRTGSYEQYF	TGTGCCAGCAGCTCAAGGACAGGCTCCTACGAGCAGTACTTC
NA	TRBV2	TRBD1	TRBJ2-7	CASRKDRGPSYEQYF	TGTGCCAGCAGAAAAGACAGGGGGCCCTCCTACGAGCAGTACTTC
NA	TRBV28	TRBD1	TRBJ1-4	CASSRADRGNEKLFF	TGTGCCAGCAGTAGGGCGGACAGGGGGAATGAAAAACTGTTTTTT
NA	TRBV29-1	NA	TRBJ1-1	CSGDLRGTEAFF	TGCAGCGGGGACCTCCGGGGGACTGAAGCTTTCTTT
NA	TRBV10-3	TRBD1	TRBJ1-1	CAISEQRTGNTEAFF	TGTGCCATCAGTGAGCAGAGGACAGGTAACACTGAAGCTTTCTTT
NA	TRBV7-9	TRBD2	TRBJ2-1	CASSETSGRAWNEQFF	TGTGCCAGCAGCGAGACTAGCGGGAGGGCGTGGAATGAGCAGTTCTTC
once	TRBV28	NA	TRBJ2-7	CASSLFAQGPYEQYF	TGTGCCAGCAGTTTATTCGCCCAGGGCCCTTACGAGCAGTACTTC
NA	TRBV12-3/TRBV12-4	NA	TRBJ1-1	CASSYGQSTEAFF	TGTGCCAGCAGTTACGGACAGTCCACTGAAGCTTTCTTT
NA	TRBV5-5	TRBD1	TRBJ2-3	CASSGTGGRADTQYF	TGTGCCAGCAGCGGTACAGGGGGACGGGCAGATACGCAGTATTTT
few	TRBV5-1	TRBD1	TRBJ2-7	CASSPTGVGEQYF	TGCGCCAGCAGCCCGACAGGGGTTGGCGAGCAGTACTTC
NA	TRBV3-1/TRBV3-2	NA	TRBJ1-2	CASSAGNYGYTF	TGTGCCAGCTCTGCAGGGAACTATGGCTACACCTTC
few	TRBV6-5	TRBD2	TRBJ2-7	CASSYPGRNEQYF	TGTGCCAGCAGTTACCCCGGGAGGAACGAGCAGTACTTC
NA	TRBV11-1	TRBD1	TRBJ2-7	CASSLGQGRHEQYF	TGTGCCAGCAGCTTGGGACAGGGAAGGCACGAGCAGTACTTC
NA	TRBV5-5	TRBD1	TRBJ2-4	CASSLRLGQMTLAKNIQYF	TGTGCCAGCAGCTTAAGGCTGGGACAGATGACACTAGCCAAAAACATTCAGTACTTC
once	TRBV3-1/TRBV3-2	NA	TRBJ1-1	CATTEGPAMNTEAFF	TGTGCCACCACGGAGGGCCCAGCCATGAACACTGAAGCTTTCTTT
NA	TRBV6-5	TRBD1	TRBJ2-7	CASSPGQGAYEQYF	TGTGCCAGCAGCCCGGGACAGGGGGCCTACGAGCAGTACTTC
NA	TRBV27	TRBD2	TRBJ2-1	CASSRTSGPYNEQFF	TGTGCCAGCAGCAGGACTAGCGGGCCGTACAATGAGCAGTTCTTC
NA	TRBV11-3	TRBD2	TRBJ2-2	CASSTRLAGVVDTGELFF	TGTGCCAGCAGCACCAGACTAGCGGGAGTGGTTGACACCGGGGAGCTGTTTTTT
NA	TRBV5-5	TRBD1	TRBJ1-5	CASSLGQGLNQPQHF	TGTGCCAGCAGCCTTGGACAGGGCCTCAATCAGCCCCAGCATTTT
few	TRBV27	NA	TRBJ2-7	CASVRNTGSEQYF	TGTGCCAGCGTAAGAAATACAGGGAGCGAGCAGTACTTC
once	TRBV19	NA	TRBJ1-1	CASSIGGVPMNTEAFF	TGTGCCAGTAGTATTGGCGGGGTCCCAATGAACACTGAAGCTTTCTTT
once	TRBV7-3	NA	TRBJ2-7	CASSRSLSGIYEQYF	TGTGCCAGCAGCCGCTCTCTGTCCGGGATCTACGAGCAGTACTTC
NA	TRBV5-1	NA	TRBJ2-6	CASSLDLGGPGANVLTF	TGCGCCAGCAGCTTGGACTTAGGGGGACCTGGGGCCAACGTCCTGACTTTC
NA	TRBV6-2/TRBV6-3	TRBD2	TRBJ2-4	CASGPFTVTSAENIQYF	TGTGCCAGCGGCCCGTTTACCGTGACTAGCGCAGAAAACATTCAGTACTTC
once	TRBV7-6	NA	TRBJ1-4	CASSPSGSPTNEKLFF	TGTGCCAGCAGCCCATCCGGGTCCCCAACTAATGAAAAACTGTTTTTT
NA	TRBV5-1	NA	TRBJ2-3	CASSPPGSGTDTQYF	TGCGCCAGCAGCCCTCCGGGGTCGGGGACAGATACGCAGTATTTT
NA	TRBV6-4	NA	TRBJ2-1	CASSVLRDSQQFF	TGTGCCAGCAGTGTTTTGAGGGATTCACAGCAGTTCTTC
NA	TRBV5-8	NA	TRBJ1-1	CASSLQGPGKNTEAFF	TGTGCCAGCAGCTTACAGGGACCGGGTAAAAACACTGAAGCTTTCTTT
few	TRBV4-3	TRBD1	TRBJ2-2	CASSRRDSSNTGELFF	TGCGCCAGCAGCCGCAGGGACAGCTCGAACACCGGGGAGCTGTTTTTT
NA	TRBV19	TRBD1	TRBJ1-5	CASSITRGQGNQPQHF	TGTGCCAGTAGTATCACAAGGGGGCAGGGCAATCAGCCCCAGCATTTT
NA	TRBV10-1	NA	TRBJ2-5	CASSERGQGGTQYF	TGCGCCAGCAGTGAGCGGGGACAAGGCGGGACCCAGTACTTC
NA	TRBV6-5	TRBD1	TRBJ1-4	CASSYSSQGVEKLFF	TGTGCCAGCAGTTACTCGAGCCAGGGGGTTGAAAAACTGTTTTTT
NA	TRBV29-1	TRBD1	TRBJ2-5	CSVGQGMGMETQYF	TGCAGCGTTGGACAGGGGATGGGTATGGAGACCCAGTACTTC
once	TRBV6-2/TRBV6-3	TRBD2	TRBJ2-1	CASSWTSGRGIVNEQFF	TGTGCCAGCAGTTGGACTAGCGGAAGGGGGATAGTGAATGAGCAGTTCTTC